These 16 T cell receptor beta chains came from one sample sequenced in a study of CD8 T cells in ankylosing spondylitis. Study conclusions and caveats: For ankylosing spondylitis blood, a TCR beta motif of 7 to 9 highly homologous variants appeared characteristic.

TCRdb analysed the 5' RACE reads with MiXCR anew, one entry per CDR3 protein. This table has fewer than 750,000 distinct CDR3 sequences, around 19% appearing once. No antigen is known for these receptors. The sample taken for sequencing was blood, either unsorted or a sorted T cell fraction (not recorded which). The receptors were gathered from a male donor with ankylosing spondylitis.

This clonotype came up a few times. CDR3 nucleotide sequence: TGCAGCTCCCAATTTAACAGGGAAGAGACCCAGTACTTC. Residues: CSSQFNREETQYF. V usage is TRBV29-1 and J usage is TRBJ2-5; tentatively, D is TRBD1 (6 bases). V was shortened by 8 bases and J by 3 bases, with 16 bases between the two germline ends. The CDR3 length is 13 residues. Germline CDR1 reads SQVTM; CDR2 reads ANQGSEA.

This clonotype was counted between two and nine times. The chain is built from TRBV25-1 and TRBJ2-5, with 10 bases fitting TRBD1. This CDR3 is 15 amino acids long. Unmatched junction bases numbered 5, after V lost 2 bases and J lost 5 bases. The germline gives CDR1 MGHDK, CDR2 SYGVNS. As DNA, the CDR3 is TGTGCCAGCAGTGAACAGACAGGGGGCACGGAGACCCAGTACTTC. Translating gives CASSEQTGGTETQYF.

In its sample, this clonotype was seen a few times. The CDR3 DNA reads as TGTGCCACCAGCAGAGACACTACGATCGGCCAGACAAACACCATATATTTT. Protein product: CATSRDTTIGQTNTIYF. V usage is TRBV15 and J usage is TRBJ1-3; D gene ambiguous. This CDR3 region has 17 residues. V was pared by 0 bases and J by 6 bases, with 18 bases between. CDR1 and CDR2 (germline): LNHNV, YYDKDF (reference sequence).

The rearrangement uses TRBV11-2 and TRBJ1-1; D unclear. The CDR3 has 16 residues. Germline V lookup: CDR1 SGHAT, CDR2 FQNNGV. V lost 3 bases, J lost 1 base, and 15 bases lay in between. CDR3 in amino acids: CASSFIGGVANTEAFF. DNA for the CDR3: TGTGCCAGCAGCTTCATCGGCGGGGTCGCGAACACTGAAGCTTTCTTT. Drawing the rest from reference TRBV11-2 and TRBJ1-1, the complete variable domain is EAGVAQSPRYKIIEKRQSVAFWCNPISGHATLYWYQQILGQGPKLLIQFQNNGVVDDSQLPKDRFSAERLKGVDSTLKIQPAKLEDSAVYLCASSFIGGVANTEAFFGQGTRLTVV.

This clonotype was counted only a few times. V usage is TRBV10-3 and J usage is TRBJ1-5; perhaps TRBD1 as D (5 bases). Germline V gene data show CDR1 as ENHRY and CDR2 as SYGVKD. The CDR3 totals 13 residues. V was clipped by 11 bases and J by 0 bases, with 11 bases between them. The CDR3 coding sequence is TGTGCCTCACAGGATTATAGCAATCAGCCCCAGCATTTT. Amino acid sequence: CASQDYSNQPQHF.

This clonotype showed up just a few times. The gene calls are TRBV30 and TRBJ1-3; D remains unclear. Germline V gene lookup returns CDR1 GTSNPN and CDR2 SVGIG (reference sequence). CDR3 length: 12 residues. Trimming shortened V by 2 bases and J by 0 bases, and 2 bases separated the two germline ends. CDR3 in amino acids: CAWSSSGNTIYF. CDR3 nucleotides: TGTGCCTGGAGTAGCTCTGGAAACACCATATATTTT.

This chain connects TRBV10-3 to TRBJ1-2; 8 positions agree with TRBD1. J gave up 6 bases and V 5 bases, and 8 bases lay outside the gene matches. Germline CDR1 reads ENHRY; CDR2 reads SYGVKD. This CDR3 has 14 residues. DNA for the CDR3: TGTGCCATCAGTCGGGAACAGGGGGTGGATGGCTACACCTTC. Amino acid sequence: CAISREQGVDGYTF.

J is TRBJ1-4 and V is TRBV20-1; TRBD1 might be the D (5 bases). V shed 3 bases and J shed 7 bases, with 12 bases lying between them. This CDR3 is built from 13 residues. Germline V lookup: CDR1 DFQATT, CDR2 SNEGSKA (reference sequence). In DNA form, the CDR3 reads TGCAGTGCTAGTGATCGGAGGGGTGAAAAACTGTTTTTT. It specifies CSASDRRGEKLFF.

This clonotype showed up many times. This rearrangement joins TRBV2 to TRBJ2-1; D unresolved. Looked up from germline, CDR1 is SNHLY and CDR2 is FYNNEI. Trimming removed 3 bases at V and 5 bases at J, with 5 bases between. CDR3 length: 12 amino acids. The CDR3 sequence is CASSDLDNEQFF. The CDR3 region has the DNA TGTGCCAGCAGTGACTTGGACAATGAGCAGTTCTTC.

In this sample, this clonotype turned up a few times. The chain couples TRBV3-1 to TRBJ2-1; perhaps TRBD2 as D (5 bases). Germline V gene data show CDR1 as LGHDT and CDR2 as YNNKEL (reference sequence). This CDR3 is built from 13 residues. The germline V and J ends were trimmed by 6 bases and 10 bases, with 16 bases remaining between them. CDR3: CASRLAPTGEQFF. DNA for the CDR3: TGTGCCAGCAGGCTAGCCCCCACGGGGGAGCAGTTCTTC.

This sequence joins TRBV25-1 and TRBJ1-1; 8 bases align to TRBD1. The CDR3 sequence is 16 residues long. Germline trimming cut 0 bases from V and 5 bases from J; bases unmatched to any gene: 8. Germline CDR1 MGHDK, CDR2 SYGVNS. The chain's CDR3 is CASSEYRGTGVTEAFF. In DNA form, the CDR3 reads TGTGCCAGCAGTGAATATAGGGGGACAGGAGTTACTGAAGCTTTCTTT. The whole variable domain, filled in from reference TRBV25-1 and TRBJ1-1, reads EADIYQTPRYLVIGTGKKITLECSQTMGHDKMYWYQQDPGMELHLIHYSYGVNSTEKGDLSSESTVSRIRTEHFPLTLESARPSHTSQYLCASSEYRGTGVTEAFFGQGTRLTVV.

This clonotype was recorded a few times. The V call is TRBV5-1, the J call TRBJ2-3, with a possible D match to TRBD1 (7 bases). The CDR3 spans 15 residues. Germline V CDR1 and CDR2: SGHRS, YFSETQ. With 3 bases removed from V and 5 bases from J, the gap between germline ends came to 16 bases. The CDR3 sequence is CASSSGTAGGDTQYF. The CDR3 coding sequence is TGCGCCAGCAGCTCCGGGACAGCCGGGGGAGATACGCAGTATTTT.

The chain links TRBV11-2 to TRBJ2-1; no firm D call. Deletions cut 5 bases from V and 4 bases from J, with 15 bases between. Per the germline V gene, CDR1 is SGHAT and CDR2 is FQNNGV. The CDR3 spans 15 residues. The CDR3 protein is CASSRPTPPYNEQFF. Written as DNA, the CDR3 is TGTGCCAGCAGCCGACCCACTCCTCCTTACAATGAGCAGTTCTTC.

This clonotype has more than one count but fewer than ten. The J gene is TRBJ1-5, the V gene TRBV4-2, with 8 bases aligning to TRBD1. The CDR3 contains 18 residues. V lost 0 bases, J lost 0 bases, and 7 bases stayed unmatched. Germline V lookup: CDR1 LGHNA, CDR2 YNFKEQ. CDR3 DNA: TGTGCCAGCAGCCAAGAAGTACAGGGGGAAGATAGCAATCAGCCCCAGCATTTT. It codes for CASSQEVQGEDSNQPQHF.

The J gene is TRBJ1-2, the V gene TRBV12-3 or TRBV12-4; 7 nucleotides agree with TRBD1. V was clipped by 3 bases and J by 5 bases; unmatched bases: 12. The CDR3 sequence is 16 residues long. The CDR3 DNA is TGTGCCAGCAGTTTCCCCATAAAGACAGGGTCTTATGGCTACACCTTC. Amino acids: CASSFPIKTGSYGYTF.

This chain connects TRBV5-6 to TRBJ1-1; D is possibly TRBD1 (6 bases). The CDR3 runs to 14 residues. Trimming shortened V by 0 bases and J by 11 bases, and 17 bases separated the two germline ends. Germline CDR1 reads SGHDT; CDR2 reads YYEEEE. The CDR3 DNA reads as TGTGCCAGCAGCTTGGACGGTAGGGGGGTTGGCGCTTTCTTT. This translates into CASSLDGRGVGAFF.